This TCR beta chain was recorded in a study of blood T cell repertoires in COVID-19 (dated by TCRdb to about 2020). About the investigation overall: Collaborator samples came from the United States, Italy and Spain and covered acute and convalescent phases of COVID-19. The prospective study material was composed of cDNA or gDNA derived from T cells, B-cell-depleted T cells, or PBMCs. Deeply sampled blood TCRbeta repertoires from subjects exposed to, actively infected with, or recovered from COVID-19 were included in the dataset. The repertoires were made available in a free public database intended to serve as a resource for research on the immune response to SARS-CoV-2. The samples were drawn from the first 160 participants of the ongoing ImmuneRACE study and from 950 to 1,500 subjects provided by 6 global collaborators. The sample metadata nearly always contained a de-identified subject ID, COVID-19 status, age in years and sex. Where HLA class I and class II types were available, the types were taken from metadata supplied by the sample provider, not from assay-based typing.

With regard to this clone: It lacks a known antigen. Nothing much larger sits one base from this clone, and base qualities are not available. The sample has other DNA sequences that encode this CDR3 too.

TCRbeta CDR3 regions were amplified from genomic DNA by means of the immunoSEQ Assay, a bias-controlled multiplex PCR. In the original analysis: Within the assay, amplification of reference gene primers was used to estimate how many nucleated cells each sample contained. To quantify the absolute abundance of each unique TCRbeta CDR3 rearrangement, sequence reads were collapsed and filtered. For each sample, productive Simpson clonality was calculated as the square root of Simpson's diversity index across productive rearrangements. TCRdb provides this immuneACCESS table in a form limited to in-frame rearrangements. Some clones are lacking; in checked studies, under half of them reflect an unresolved V gene, and why the rest are absent is not known. The V and J calls and clone size are taken from that table; D and trimming were inferred from the DNA. Counted in this sample were approximately 200,000 clones; more than 60% of them appeared once. The ten largest clones take up around an eighth of the sample.

The collaborating institutions used their own protocols to collect whole blood in K2EDTA tubes. For TCRbeta analysis, collaborator samples were shipped as frozen whole blood, as isolated PBMCs, or as DNA extracted from either sample type. The research as a whole found: Clinical and demographic metadata were provided uncurated, with the amount varying by source and participant.

Trimming removed 5 bases from V and 2 bases from J; the gene matches leave 4 bases unexplained. Looking up the germline V gene yields CDR1 SGHRS and CDR2 YFSETQ. The CDR3 holds 14 amino acids from the cysteine to the phenylalanine. Only the CDR3 region is kept as DNA, spanning 42 bases read in frame from base 1. Input material: peripheral blood. This receptor was taken from a woman in her forties or fifties with acute or convalescent COVID-19. Recombination connected TRBV5-1 to TRBJ2-1; the central 7 bases match TRBD1. In nucleotides, the sequence is TGCGCCAGCAGTCAGGGACAGACCTACAATGAGCAGTTCTTC. This translates into CASSQGQTYNEQFF.